Sequencing of this T cell receptor (beta chain) was carried out in a study of blood T cells in healthy people across ages (dated by TCRdb to about 2015). Background on the whole study: Template switching captured roughly one uniquely barcoded TCR beta cDNA molecule per two T cells in model experiments. Using deep sequencing normalized with unique cDNA molecular identifiers, the study measured how TCR beta repertoire diversity changes with age. The donors were divided into four age groups: young (average around 16 years), middle-aged (about 39), aged (approximately 62) and long-lived (approximately 74). To avoid experimental bias, donors of different ages were spread randomly across the sequencing lanes. Using the same blood draw, the study looked at two additional independent replicas of 1 million unique cDNA reads for two donors, one aged 18 to 30 and the other aged 80 or older. Beyond this particular receptor, the publication reports: Estimates of total diversity based on one million sequenced T cells were considered lower bounds and underestimates. Bulk unsorted PBMC profiling prevented conclusive comparison of naive and antigen-experienced compartments. Observed TCR beta diversity per million T cells fell roughly linearly with age, and a significant reduction was already apparent by age roughly 41. Observed TCR beta diversity correlated strongly with the percentage of naive T cells measured by flow cytometry. Compared with the aged group, more naive CD4+ T cells, fewer expanded clones and increased TCR diversity were shown by the long-lived group, suggesting age selection. Because the CMV infection status of the donors was unknown, age-related changes in expanded clonotypes may potentially have been confounded.

With regard to this clonotype: What this receptor recognizes is not known. The record has no base qualities; no much larger clone is one base away.

The donors were under 40 Caucasian individuals from Russia, aged 6 to 90 years, who were systemically healthy. Approximately 9 milliliters of peripheral blood were collected from each donor into EDTA-treated Vacutainer tubes. Ficoll-Paque density-gradient centrifugation was used to isolate PBMCs, with at least 6.5 million per sample. Total RNA was extracted from PBMCs with Trizol reagent, with at least 5 micrograms obtained per sample. For every donor, an aliquot of PBMCs went through flow cytometry to measure the percentages of naive CD45RAhigh/CD27high T cells. Library preparation used 5' RACE. Data came from an Illumina HiSeq 2500. The second PCR ran for roughly 7 to 11 cycles and used a J-beta primer mix along with a sample-barcoded 5' primer. Each TCR beta cDNA molecule received a unique molecular identifier from a template-switch 5' adaptor carrying 12 random nucleotides. At least 2.5 million CDR3-containing paired-end reads were obtained from each sample. First-strand cDNA synthesis was performed from all RNA using the Mint cDNA synthesis kit, with priming by a TRBC-specific oligonucleotide. Following uracil-DNA glycosylase treatment, a first 18-cycle PCR with universal primers M1SS and BC2_uni_R was performed on all cDNA. The paper's data handling went like this. For normalization, 1 million high-quality reads, each with a distinct molecular identifier, were randomly selected from each sample. Reads sharing molecular identifiers were discarded rather than binned into consensus sequences. MiTCR, with a Q25 quality threshold and the strictest error-elimination algorithm, was used for CDR3 identification, clonotype clustering and error correction. A nonparametric unseen species model with Euler transformation was used to estimate lower-bound total TCR beta diversity. TCRdb's own reprocessing of the public reads used fastp at Q25 and MiXCR and kept productive beta chains. All rows with the same CDR3 protein become a single entry with the most common DNA and genes. TCRdb, rather than the study authors, made the V and J calls. For this sample the table gives about 730,000 distinct CDR3 sequences, of which roughly 44% were detected only once. 20% of the sample belongs to the ten largest clones.

The clonotype was recovered from a woman aged 55-70 years in good health. The sample comprised blood.

The nucleotide sequence is given as TGTGCCAGCAGACGACAGGGAAGTCTCTATGGCTACACCTTC. The resulting protein is CASRRQGSLYGYTF. The chain couples TRBV27 to TRBJ1-2; 7 bases in the middle match TRBD1. Including the terminal cysteine and phenylalanine, the CDR3 comprises 14 residues. This entry keeps only the CDR3 DNA: 42 bases, framed from base 1. The germline V gene (reference sequence) provides CDR1 MNHEY and CDR2 SMNVEV. The V end gives up 6 bases and the J end 4 bases, leaving 8 bases in the junction not matched to a gene.